Following are 32 T cell receptor beta chains from one sample sequenced in a study of metastatic and nonmetastatic thyroid tumors. Thyroid surgery was preceded by no treatment in any patient. TCRdb re-called clones via MiXCR from the PCR reads. The table lists about 69,000 clones, 14% of them singletons. The sample consisted of blood. The receptors were gathered from a male donor with papillary thyroid cancer or a benign thyroid nodule (not recorded which). Some clones in this sample may be carry-over from other donors' samples.

In the case of this clone: One end of the junction does not line up with germline, which may come from a read error. The chain combines TRBV20-1 with TRBJ2-3; D unclear. The CDR3 is 15 residues long. The germline V gene has CDR1 DFQATT and CDR2 SNEGSKA (reference sequence). CDR3 residues: CSATALALFTYTQYF. CDR3 bases: TGCAGTGCTACGGCTTTGGCACTCTTCACATATACGCAGTATTTT.

The V gene is TRBV5-1, the J gene TRBJ2-1; possible D gene TRBD1, 6 bases. CDR1 and CDR2 from the germline V gene are SGHRS and YFSETQ. Trimming removed 7 bases from V and 6 bases from J, with 20 bases in between. This CDR3 region has 15 residues. The CDR3 DNA reads as TGCGCCAGCGGCTCTTCAGGGGAACAAGTCAATGAGCAGTTCTTC. Translating gives CASGSSGEQVNEQFF.

This clone has ten or more counts. This rearrangement joins TRBV12-3 or TRBV12-4 to TRBJ1-5; 7 nucleotides match TRBD1. The CDR3 runs 16 residues. V was clipped by 4 bases and J by 4 bases; unmatched bases: 10. CDR3 nucleotides: TGTGCCAGCAGTTGGAGTGACAGGGTAGTAAATCAGCCCCAGCATTTT. It codes for CASSWSDRVVNQPQHF.

This sequence joins TRBV19 and TRBJ2-3; 15 bases match TRBD2. The germline V gene has CDR1 LNHDA and CDR2 SQIVND (reference sequence). CDR3 length: 16 amino acids. J gave up 3 bases and V 9 bases, and 7 bases lay outside the gene matches. The CDR3 loop is CASSRTSGRGTDTQYF. The CDR3 coding sequence is TGTGCCAGCTCAAGGACTAGCGGGAGGGGGACAGATACGCAGTATTTT.

This clone was seen repeatedly, ten times or more. V and J are TRBV11-1 and TRBJ1-2; no definite D call. Trimming left V 2 bases short and J 0 bases short, with 13 bases between. CDR1 is SGHAT, CDR2 FQDESV, per germline (reference sequence). The CDR3 length is 16 residues. CDR3 DNA sequence: TGTGCCAGCAGCTTACGGCGGCCTCTAGCTAACTATGGCTACACCTTC. Amino acids: CASSLRRPLANYGYTF.

This clone was recorded many times. This chain connects TRBV20-1 to TRBJ2-1, with TRBD2 identical over 14 bases. CDR3 length: 16 amino acids. Germline CDR1 reads DFQATT; CDR2 reads SNEGSKA (reference sequence). Trimming removed 7 bases from V and 1 base from J; junction bases left unmatched: 6. The CDR3 is CSVPGLAGESYNEQFF. Written as DNA, the CDR3 is TGCAGTGTACCGGGACTAGCGGGAGAATCCTACAATGAGCAGTTCTTC.

Concerning this clone itself: A clone one base away is much larger, so this may be a read error. This same CDR3 is encoded by further DNA sequences in the sample. The chain carries TRBV28 and TRBJ1-4, with D hard to call. CDR3 length equals 13 residues. Germline V lookup: CDR1 MDHEN, CDR2 SYDVKM. V was pared by 9 bases and J by 0 bases, with 8 bases between. CDR3 DNA: TGTGCCAGTAGTGTCGCAACTAATGAAAAACTGTTTTTT. Protein sequence: CASSVATNEKLFF.

In the case of this clone: A junction boundary mismatches the germline segment, possibly from a read error. Other DNA sequences in the sample encode the same CDR3. The chain employs TRBV6-1 and TRBJ1-6, with D possibly being TRBD1 (5 bases). The CDR3 is 13 residues long. CDR1 and CDR2 from the germline V gene are MNHNS and SASEGT. CDR3 loop: CATRGRVVSPLHF. The DNA of the CDR3 is TGTGCAACCCGGGGCAGGGTCGTTTCACCACTCCACTTT.

The sample holds many counts of this clone. The chain has TRBV11-2 and TRBJ1-2, with a weak D call TRBD1 (5 bases). V dropped 4 bases and J dropped 1 base, with 19 bases sitting between them. Per germline, CDR1 SGHAT and CDR2 FQNNGV. The CDR3 length is 17 residues. This CDR3 is CASSSPPPGQGNYGYTF. CDR3 bases: TGTGCCAGCAGCTCACCCCCCCCAGGGCAGGGTAACTATGGCTACACCTTC.

This clone occurred many times. This chain links TRBV6-6 with TRBJ1-5, with 12 bases that match TRBD1. This CDR3 has 20 amino acids. Per germline, CDR1 MNHNY and CDR2 SVGAGI (reference sequence). With V trimmed by 4 bases and J by 0 bases, 13 bases remained unmatched. As DNA, the CDR3 is TGTGCCAGCAGTTCCCGACCGGGACAGGGGGCCTACTATAGCAATCAGCCCCAGCATTTT. Protein product: CASSSRPGQGAYYSNQPQHF.

A single count supports this clone. The chain couples TRBV11-3 to TRBJ2-7; D is perhaps TRBD2 (5 bases). Per the germline V gene, CDR1 is SGHNT and CDR2 is YENEEA. The CDR3 covers 11 residues. Trimming shortened V by 5 bases and J by 6 bases, and 8 bases separated the two germline ends. CDR3 loop: CASSLGLEQYF. As DNA, the CDR3 is TGTGCCAGCAGCCTCGGACTCGAGCAGTACTTC.

In this sample, this clone turned up a few times. A read error is possible here, since a much larger clone lies one base away. This same CDR3 is encoded by further DNA sequences in the sample. The chain joins TRBV10-3 to TRBJ2-5; 10 positions agree with TRBD1. In germline, CDR1 is ENHRY, CDR2 SYGVKD. The length of the CDR3 is 15 residues. Written as DNA, the CDR3 is TGTGCAATCAGTGACAGGGGGCTTAGGCAAGAGACCCAGTACTTC. This gives the protein CAISDRGLRQETQYF.

Ten or more counts support this clone. This sequence joins TRBV28 and TRBJ1-5; 7 nucleotides line up with TRBD1. V trimming: 0 bases; J trimming: 0 bases; junction bases outside the gene matches: 5. The CDR3 sequence is 17 residues long. The V gene's germline CDR1 is MDHEN and CDR2 SYDVKM. The CDR3 coding sequence is TGTGCCAGCAGTTTATGGCCCACAGGGGATAGCAATCAGCCCCAGCATTTT. Protein: CASSLWPTGDSNQPQHF.

A note on this clone: Mismatch with germline at one junction end may stem from a read error. The chain recombines TRBV6-2 or TRBV6-3 with TRBJ2-3; 7 nucleotides align to TRBD2. The CDR3 loop spans 14 amino acids. Germline values: CDR1 MNHEY, CDR2 SVGEGT. The CDR3: CASSYSTSTDTHYF. Written as DNA, the CDR3 is TGTGCCAGCAGTTACTCGACTAGCACGGATACGCATTATTTT.

The chain couples TRBV30 to TRBJ1-2; 11 nucleotides align to TRBD1. This CDR3 spans 17 amino acids. Germline V gene lookup returns CDR1 GTSNPN and CDR2 SVGIG (reference sequence). The junction had 13 bases not matched to a gene; V was cut back by 3 bases and J by 4 bases. CDR3 protein: CAWRRTWTGGVGYGYTF. The CDR3 nucleotides read TGTGCCTGGAGACGAACCTGGACAGGGGGCGTGGGCTATGGCTACACCTTC.

The table lists this clone with many counts. Other nucleotide sequences in the sample specify the same CDR3. This chain uses TRBV19 with TRBJ2-1; D is uncertain. Trimming stripped 3 bases from V and 4 bases from J, with 7 bases between. The germline gives CDR1 LNHDA, CDR2 SQIVND (reference sequence). The CDR3 extends over 13 amino acids. CDR3 nucleotide sequence: TGTGCCAGTAGTATCGCCAGATACAATGAGCAGTTCTTC. Its translation is CASSIARYNEQFF. The full variable domain, in which reference TRBV19 and TRBJ2-1 provide the parts outside the CDR3, is DGGITQSPKYLFRKEGQNVTLSCEQNLNHDAMYWYRQDPGQGLRLIYYSQIVNDFQKGDIAEGYSVSREKKESFPLTVTSAQKNPTAFYLCASSIARYNEQFFGPGTRLTVL.

The rearrangement joins TRBV28 to TRBJ2-1; 11 nucleotides line up with TRBD2. Germline V gene sequence: CDR1 MDHEN, CDR2 SYDVKM. V lost 8 bases, J lost 5 bases, and 8 bases stayed unmatched. This CDR3 is 15 amino acids long. The CDR3 loop reads CASPPVLAGDNEQFF. The CDR3 coding sequence is TGTGCCAGCCCGCCGGTACTAGCGGGAGACAATGAGCAGTTCTTC.

This clone was detected many times. The rearrangement uses TRBV7-9 and TRBJ1-4; TRBD1 aligns across 9 bases. This CDR3 spans 14 amino acids. Per the germline V gene, CDR1 is SEHNR and CDR2 is FQNEAQ (reference sequence). V lost 4 bases, J lost 8 bases, and 5 bases stayed unmatched. CDR3 nucleotides: TGTGCCAGCAGCTCGGACAGGGGAAGCGAAAAACTGTTTTTT. This codes for CASSSDRGSEKLFF.

This clone was picked up many times. One end of the junction varies from germline; a read error may be responsible. The rearrangement uses TRBV4-1 and TRBJ2-2; D is undetermined. The germline CDR1 and CDR2 sequences are MGHRA and YSYEKL. The CDR3 loop spans 13 amino acids. DNA for the CDR3: TGCGTCAGCAGCCAAGTGAGGACGGGGGAGCTGTTTTTT. It codes for CVSSQVRTGELFF.

This clone occurred many times. This CDR3 reads CASSLGRTNQPQHF. The CDR3 DNA reads TGTGCCAGCAGCTTAGGACGTACTAATCAGCCCCAGCATTTT. The chain employs TRBV7-8 and TRBJ1-5; D not resolved. The germline gives CDR1 SGHVS, CDR2 FQNEAQ. The CDR3 totals 14 residues. V was shortened by 1 base and J by 4 bases, with 8 bases between the two germline ends.

In this sample, this clone turned up many times. The chain employs TRBV2 and TRBJ2-1; 7 positions agree with TRBD2. The CDR3 length is 14 residues. Germline V gives CDR1 SNHLY, CDR2 FYNNEI. V lost 3 bases, J lost 10 bases, and 9 bases stayed unmatched. The CDR3, as DNA: TGTGCCAGCAGTGAGTCCGCGGGAGTAAGGGAGCAGTTCTTC. Protein sequence: CASSESAGVREQFF.

Concerning this clone: Just one base apart from a much larger clone, this may be a read error. J is TRBJ1-3 and V is TRBV7-2; D is undetermined. CDR3 length: 15 amino acids. From germline, CDR1 is SGHTA and CDR2 FQGNSA. CDR3 DNA sequence: TGTGCCAGCAGCTTAGACAGCGCCTCTGGAAACACCTTATATTTT. Translating it yields CASSLDSASGNTLYF.

V usage is TRBV6-2 or TRBV6-3 and J usage is TRBJ1-1; perhaps TRBD1 as D (5 bases). This CDR3 has 12 residues. V lost 5 bases, J lost 7 bases, and 11 bases lay in between. Germline CDR1 reads MNHEY; CDR2 reads SVGEGT. The chain's CDR3 is CASSPDRSEAFF. CDR3 bases: TGTGCCAGCAGTCCCGACAGAAGTGAAGCTTTCTTT.

The rearrangement joins TRBV7-3 to TRBJ1-3; no reliable D call. Trimming shortened V by 2 bases and J by 0 bases, and 14 bases separated the two germline ends. The CDR3 is made up of 17 amino acids. Germline V gene sequence: CDR1 SGHTA, CDR2 FQGTGA. The CDR3 DNA reads TGTGCCAGCAGCTTAGAAGGCGCCAGGAGCTCTGGAAACACCATATATTTT. Translated: CASSLEGARSSGNTIYF. The complete variable domain, with remaining parts taken from reference TRBV7-3 and TRBJ1-3, reads GAGVSQTPSNKVTEKGKYVELRCDPISGHTALYWYRQSLGQGPEFLIYFQGTGAADDSGLPNDRFFAVRPEGSVSTLKIQRTERGDSAVYLCASSLEGARSSGNTIYFGEGSWLTVV.

This clone was detected a few times. At one end, the junction sequence differs from germline, possibly due to a read error. The V and J genes are TRBV20-1 and TRBJ2-7, with D tentatively TRBD1 or TRBD2 (6 bases each). The germline gives CDR1 DFQATT, CDR2 SNEGSKA (reference sequence). This CDR3 comprises 14 residues. The CDR3 protein is CSAGGQRSYVGQCF. The CDR3 DNA follows: TGCAGTGCTGGGGGGCAGAGATCCTACGTAGGGCAGTGCTTC.

In its sample, this clone was seen a few times. The chain has TRBV6-5 and TRBJ1-6; D gene ambiguous. The CDR3 is made up of 13 amino acids. Germline assignment: CDR1 MNHEY and CDR2 SVGAGI. Trimming removed 0 bases from V and 10 bases from J, with 7 bases in between. This CDR3 is CASSYSIRSPLHF. In DNA, the CDR3 is TGTGCCAGCAGTTACTCGATAAGGTCACCCCTCCACTTT.

The V call is TRBV12-3 or TRBV12-4, the J call TRBJ2-7, with TRBD1 identical over 12 bases. The CDR3 is 15 amino acids. With 5 bases clipped from V and 5 bases from J, the junction kept 7 bases outside the gene matches. The CDR3 DNA reads TGTGCCAGCAGTCAATGGGACAGGGGGCCCCACGAGCAGTACTTC. Its translation: CASSQWDRGPHEQYF.

This clone has a count of ten or more. The J gene is TRBJ2-1, the V gene TRBV30; TRBD2 agrees at 10 bases. The CDR3 consists of 12 residues. Germline trimming cut 8 bases from V and 8 bases from J; bases unmatched to any gene: 6. Germline V CDR1 and CDR2: GTSNPN, SVGIG (reference sequence). Written as DNA, the CDR3 is TGTGCCCTAGCGGGAGTTAGGGATGAGCAGTTCTTC. Its protein is CALAGVRDEQFF.

The sample holds many counts of this clone. This sequence joins TRBV20-1 and TRBJ2-1; TRBD1 might be the D (6 bases). The CDR3 is 15 amino acids. Germline V gene sequence: CDR1 DFQATT, CDR2 SNEGSKA (reference sequence). The V end lost 0 bases, the J end lost 1 base, and 10 bases lay between the germline ends. The CDR3 sequence is CSARDRQVSYNEQFF. The CDR3 nucleotides read TGCAGTGCTAGAGATAGACAGGTATCCTACAATGAGCAGTTCTTC.

Notes on this clone: Other DNA sequences within the sample encode an identical CDR3. This chain links TRBV5-1 with TRBJ2-7; perhaps TRBD2 as D (5 bases). V shed 0 bases and J shed 0 bases, with 7 bases lying between them. Germline CDR1 SGHRS, CDR2 YFSETQ. CDR3 length equals 14 residues. CDR3 DNA: TGCGCCAGCAGCTTGGCCGGGAACTCCTACGAGCAGTACTTC. Amino acids: CASSLAGNSYEQYF.

This clone was found many times. A read error may account for a junction end that differs from germline. The chain carries TRBV24-1 and TRBJ2-3; perhaps TRBD1 as D (5 bases). Germline CDR1 and CDR2: KGHDR and SFDVKD. The CDR3 consists of 12 residues. In DNA, the CDR3 is TGTGCCACCGAAGACGGCACAGGTACGCAGTATTTT. Its protein product is CATEDGTGTQYF.

As concerns this clone: The germline gene is not matched at one end of the junction; a read error may be the cause. This chain connects TRBV11-3 to TRBJ2-7; no reliable D call. Germline V gives CDR1 SGHNT, CDR2 YENEEA. This CDR3 is 16 amino acids long. This CDR3 is CASILDSGPKLAEQYF. Here the CDR3 DNA reads TGTGCCAGCATCTTAGATTCTGGTCCTAAACTCGCCGAGCAGTACTTC.